This is a list of T cell receptor beta chains from one sample in a study of early T cells in non-severe SARS-CoV-2 infection. MiXCR, run by TCRdb on the 5' RACE reads, gives a single entry per CDR3 protein. This sample has approximately 50,000 distinct CDR3 sequences, with less than 15% found just once. This material consisted of whole blood, taken at baseline. The receptors derive from an adult who was a healthcare worker with PCR-confirmed SARS-CoV-2 infection or an uninfected control (not recorded which). CDR3s include the opening cysteine and the closing phenylalanine or tryptophan. The D gene is left open where the match is weak. Expanded clones are given a class, and other clones once, few, many or no size at all.

j_call v_call d_call clone_size cdr3_aa cdr3_nt
TRBJ1-1 TRBV19 - many CASRIQGGNTEAFF TGTGCCAGTAGAATACAGGGAGGAAACACTGAAGCTTTCTTT
TRBJ2-5 TRBV23-1 - - CASSQSPTGASRETQYF TGCGCCAGCAGTCAATCCCCAACGGGGGCCAGCAGGGAGACCCAGTACTTC
TRBJ1-1 TRBV9 - many CASSVVELNTEAFF TGTGCCAGCAGCGTAGTGGAGTTGAACACTGAAGCTTTCTTT
TRBJ2-7 TRBV19 - many CASSGETRLYEQYF TGTGCCAGTAGTGGTGAAACCCGATTATACGAGCAGTACTTC
TRBJ2-1 TRBV5-1 - few CASSLAARDNEQFF TGCGCCAGCAGCTTGGCCGCTAGAGACAATGAGCAGTTCTTC
TRBJ2-1 TRBV20-1 TRBD2 few CSASGETSPYNEQFF TGCAGTGCTAGCGGCGAGACTAGCCCTTACAATGAGCAGTTCTTC
TRBJ2-7 TRBV11-2 - few CALSSGTATEQYF TGTGCCCTATCGTCCGGGACCGCGACCGAGCAGTACTTC
TRBJ2-3 TRBV3-1 - few CASSFEGDTQYF TGTGCCAGCAGCTTTGAAGGAGATACGCAGTATTTT
TRBJ1-5 TRBV18 - few CASSPPRAKEQPQHF TGTGCCAGCTCACCTCCGAGGGCCAAGGAACAGCCCCAGCATTTT
TRBJ2-5 TRBV7-2 - many CASSLDGARQETQYF TGTGCCAGCAGCTTAGATGGCGCGCGGCAAGAGACCCAGTACTTC
TRBJ1-5 TRBV28 - - CASSLGGVQGYQPQHF TGTGCCAGCAGTTTAGGTGGGGTCCAGGGGTATCAGCCCCAGCATTTT
TRBJ2-1 TRBV2 TRBD2 many CASSQTSGVGNEQFF TGTGCCAGCAGCCAGACTAGCGGGGTCGGGAATGAGCAGTTCTTC
TRBJ1-4 TRBV20-1 TRBD1 few CSASRQGPQANEKLFF TGCAGTGCAAGCAGACAGGGCCCTCAGGCTAATGAAAAACTGTTTTTT
TRBJ2-7 TRBV7-8 TRBD2 many CASSLVSGGQSSYEQYF TGTGCCAGCAGCTTAGTAAGCGGGGGCCAGAGCTCCTACGAGCAGTACTTC
TRBJ1-5 TRBV7-9 TRBD1 few CASSAGQPKYSNQPQHF TGTGCCAGCAGCGCGGGACAGCCAAAATATAGCAATCAGCCCCAGCATTTT
TRBJ1-4 TRBV7-9 TRBD1 few CASSRQGLNEKLFF TGTGCCAGCAGCCGACAGGGGCTGAATGAAAAACTGTTTTTT
TRBJ2-1 TRBV4-3 TRBD2 few CASSQDHPSGSYNEQFF TGCGCCAGCAGCCAAGATCACCCTAGCGGGAGTTACAATGAGCAGTTCTTC
TRBJ2-1 TRBV11-2 TRBD2 few CASSLTSGSSYNEQFF TGTGCCAGCAGCTTGACTAGCGGTAGCTCCTACAATGAGCAGTTCTTC
TRBJ2-7 TRBV6-6 - few CASSSRTVSYEQYF TGTGCCAGCAGTTCCCGGACAGTCTCCTACGAGCAGTACTTC
TRBJ2-7 TRBV28 - - CASSLSHEQYF TGTGCCAGCAGTTTATCCCACGAGCAGTACTTC
TRBJ2-1 TRBV7-9 TRBD2 many CASSSGLAGAGEQFF TGTGCCAGCAGCTCGGGACTAGCGGGAGCGGGTGAGCAGTTCTTC
TRBJ2-7 TRBV29-1 - - CSVEEYPYEQYF TGCAGCGTTGAAGAATACCCCTACGAGCAGTACTTC
TRBJ2-1 TRBV9 - few CASSGGHTNEQFF TGTGCCAGCAGCGGGGGGCATACCAATGAGCAGTTCTTC
TRBJ1-1 TRBV28 - - CASSLPGLGTEAFF TGTGCCAGCAGTTTACCGGGGTTGGGCACTGAAGCTTTCTTT
TRBJ2-3 TRBV5-4 TRBD1 - CASSLSQGGTDTQYF TGTGCCAGCAGCTTGTCACAGGGGGGAACAGATACGCAGTATTTT
TRBJ2-1 TRBV3-1 - few CASSHDPFSYNEQFF TGTGCCAGCAGCCACGACCCATTCTCCTACAATGAGCAGTTCTTC
TRBJ1-5 TRBV10-3 - - CAISEQRDQPQHF TGTGCCATCAGTGAGCAGAGGGACCAGCCCCAGCATTTT
TRBJ1-5 TRBV11-2 - - CASSLAGSQPQHF TGTGCCAGCAGCCTAGCAGGGTCCCAGCCCCAGCATTTT
TRBJ2-6 TRBV18 - few CASSPGALSGANVLTF TGTGCCAGCTCACCCGGGGCCCTCTCTGGGGCCAACGTCCTGACTTTC
TRBJ1-1 TRBV28 - - CASSLYRDQTEAFF TGTGCCAGCAGTCTATACAGGGACCAGACTGAAGCTTTCTTT
TRBJ2-7 TRBV10-3 - - CATAGERGDEQYF TGTGCCACGGCAGGGGAAAGGGGCGACGAGCAGTACTTC
TRBJ1-4 TRBV7-8 TRBD1 - CASSLGTGGRKLFF TGTGCCAGCAGCTTAGGTACAGGGGGCAGGAAACTGTTTTTT
TRBJ2-7 TRBV20-1 - many CSARHTQGPYEQYF TGCAGTGCTAGACATACCCAGGGACCCTACGAGCAGTACTTC
TRBJ2-2 TRBV11-2 - - CASSQTLGFDTGELFF TGTGCCAGCAGCCAAACACTAGGGTTCGACACCGGGGAGCTGTTTTTT
TRBJ2-7 TRBV28 TRBD1 - CATGQGPGVEQYF TGTGCCACCGGACAGGGGCCAGGAGTTGAGCAGTACTTC
TRBJ2-2 TRBV2 - many CASNMAGELFF TGTGCCAGCAATATGGCCGGGGAGCTGTTTTTT
TRBJ2-3 TRBV3-1 - many CASSLEDTQYF TGTGCCAGCAGCCTAGAGGATACGCAGTATTTT
TRBJ2-3 TRBV15 TRBD1 many CATSAWTGALTDTQYF TGTGCCACCAGCGCCTGGACAGGGGCCCTCACAGATACGCAGTATTTT
TRBJ2-7 TRBV20-1 - medium-sized CSARDEVGNQAMNEQYF TGCAGTGCTAGAGATGAAGTTGGCAATCAGGCTATGAACGAGCAGTACTTC
TRBJ2-5 TRBV5-4 TRBD2 few CASSAILAGEETQYF TGTGCCAGCAGCGCGATACTAGCGGGAGAAGAGACCCAGTACTTC
TRBJ1-2 TRBV7-9 - few CASSLLGTDMDGYTF TGTGCCAGCAGCTTACTCGGGACCGACATGGATGGCTACACCTTC